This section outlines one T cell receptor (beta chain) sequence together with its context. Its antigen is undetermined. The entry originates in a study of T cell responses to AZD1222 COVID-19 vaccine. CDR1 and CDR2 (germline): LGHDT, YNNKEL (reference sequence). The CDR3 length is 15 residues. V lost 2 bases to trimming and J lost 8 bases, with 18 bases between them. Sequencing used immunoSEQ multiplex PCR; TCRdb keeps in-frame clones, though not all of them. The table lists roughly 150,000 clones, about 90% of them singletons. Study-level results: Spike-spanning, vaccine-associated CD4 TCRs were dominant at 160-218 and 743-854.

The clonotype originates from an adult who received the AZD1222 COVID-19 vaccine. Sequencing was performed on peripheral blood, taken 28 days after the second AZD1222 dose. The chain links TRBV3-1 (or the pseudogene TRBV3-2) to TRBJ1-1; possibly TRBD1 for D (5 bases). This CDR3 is CASSQTFQKGDEAFF. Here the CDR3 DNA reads TGTGCCAGCAGCCAAACGTTCCAGAAAGGGGACGAAGCTTTCTTT.